These T cell receptor beta chains were read from a single sample in a study of beta chain features in type 1 diabetes. The method was immunoSEQ multiplex PCR; TCRdb's version includes in-frame clones alone and lacks a portion of them. This table holds a few hundred thousand clones, about 15% found once. The sequenced sample consisted of naive CD4+ T cells from blood. The receptors shown here come from a woman in her late teens or twenties in good health. CDR3s include the opening cysteine and the closing phenylalanine or tryptophan.

v_gene	CDR3aa
TRBV18	CASSIGGQLNPYEQYF
TRBV5-1	CASIDGGSTLETQYF
TRBV18	CASSPLVAGEGQYF
TRBV14	CASADRDREPSSGGEQFF
TRBV30	CAWSGLTSVGEQFF
TRBV7-6	CASSLAEARPAETQYF
TRBV7-9	CASSSDRASSEQYF
TRBV29-1	CSTLAGVNEQFF
TRBV27	CASSLLGAWGETQYF
TRBV6-5	CASRGLAGNEQFF
TRBV6-6	CASSRDRGEYQPQHF
TRBV28	CASSRDRDTYGYTF
TRBV7-8	CASSYRDPNEQFF
TRBV6-5	CASSYLTGELFF
TRBV28	CASSPLNQPQHF
TRBV28	CASSPPALPYEQYF
TRBV7-9	CASLQGPIYNEQFF
TRBV19	CASSISPGTGGWEQFF
TRBV30	CAWEFPHESYEQYF
TRBV5-1	CASSLLEVGVHNEQFF
TRBV27	CASSFVQGAVRETQYF
TRBV4-1	CASSQVAGLAHEQFF
TRBV30	CAWSKQGGSQYF
TRBV6-5	CASSYFGVAGAPCHF
TRBV14	CASSHQLPGQVVYEQYF
TRBV10-3	CAISPQGDEQYF
TRBV6-1	CASSPSGGNQPQHF
TRBV30	CAWRRPLAGVYEQYF
TRBV2	CASSVSGTGYNEQFF
TRBV14	CASSPTGTKQFF
TRBV27	CASSFSGRGRYNEQFF
TRBV23-1	CASSQSWAGGERTGELFF
TRBV6-5	CASSYSAGGYEQYF
TRBV16	CASSQTHGRQPQHF
TRBV29-1	CSVKTGETQYF
TRBV7-2	CASSLFSRESYEQYF
TRBV28	CASRRDRAAGYTF
TRBV18	CASSIGTNSYEQYF
TRBV25-1	CASSEGRGLYSYEQYF
TRBV4-1	CASSSRDRLTDTQYF